This T cell receptor (beta chain) was retrieved from a study of T cells in localized non-small cell lung cancer. The study's findings and limits: T cell clonality was highest in uninvolved adjacent lung, above tumor.

The protocol was immunoSEQ multiplex PCR, while the TCRdb copy is restricted to in-frame clones and leaves out a portion. The sample contains some 28,000 clones, around 90% of which appear only once. With respect to this clone: The antigen remains undetermined.

Germline CDR1 reads SGHVS; CDR2 reads FQNEAQ. The CDR3 loop spans 12 amino acids. Trimming took 5 bases from V and 7 from J, leaving 11 bases between them. The sample was peripheral blood, taken before any cancer treatment. The chain couples TRBV7-8 to TRBJ1-2; no reliable D call. The sequence was obtained from a male donor aged 60 or older with stage I lung adenocarcinoma. CDR3 bases: TGTGCCAGCAGCCCGGACGCGCTTGGCTACACCTTC. Translated: CASSPDALGYTF.